Here is one T cell receptor beta chain with its context. The clone's antigen remains unknown. The record has no base qualities; no much larger clone is one base away. This sample stems from a study of cytomegalovirus exposure and HLA in healthy donors (dated by TCRdb to 2016 to 2017). Broadly, across the study: According to an earlier analysis of several hundred of the donors, roughly 180 million T cells yielded roughly 100 million unique TCR beta sequences and about 300 Gb of sequence data. The study profiled the T cell repertoires of hundreds of subjects by immunosequencing and related them to cytomegalovirus serostatus. An early release that covered more than 550 HLA-typed donors contained 300 to 350 gigabases of sequencing data and 75 million to 100 million unique TCR sequences. Along with the approximately 650-subject first cohort, a separate validation cohort of 120 different subjects was used. The study aimed to test whether cataloging public T cell receptors could reveal signatures of past pathogen exposure. Across some 400 genotyped donors of the cohort, an average of about 250,000 unique TCR beta nucleotide sequences per donor were sequenced, and about a sixth of those sequences were non-productive. To study patterns of TCR occurrence, a later analysis re-analyzed previously published TCR beta repertoires from hundreds of donors and added high-resolution HLA genotyping. HLA typing covered class I and class II loci at four-digit resolution. Typing coverage differed by locus: A, B, C, DRB1 and DQB1 were typed in about 629-630 donors, DQA1 in about 560, DPA1 in nearly 610, and DPB1 in 400 to 490. The study combined high-throughput TCR immunosequencing, statistical association of individual TCRs with disease status, and machine learning to predict cytomegalovirus infection status. Roughly five DR-DQ haplotypes were handled as single units for association and clustering because linkage in the cohort was strong. Rather than using new phenotypic data, the later analysis identified candidate immune exposures from TCR beta sequences and from how often those sequences occurred across donors. To decide whether each TCR beta V gene segment behaved as functional or pseudogenic, an earlier analysis of approximately 590 of the donors relied on high-throughput TCR beta sequencing. The genetic ancestry cluster associated with self-reported Caucasian donors included 81% of the approximately 410 genotyped donors. All discovery cohort repertoires had been generated using a single sequencing platform. Donor age, sex, ethnicity and CMV serostatus were compiled together with the repertoire data. In a later genetic analysis, genome-wide SNP genotypes for 398 of the 666 donors were used, and that subset was treated as a discovery cohort. What the work shows at the level of the full study, not this receptor alone: In this cohort, only TCR beta chains were sequenced, and detectable features were limited by the absence of alpha or paired-chain data. A later analysis found that most CMV-associated TCR beta chains appeared HLA-restricted, with HLA associations seemingly driven largely by CMV exposure. HLA typing was unavailable for some donors at each locus, so association tests used only the typed subset. A later analysis associated about 17,000 TCR beta sequences with specific HLA alleles at a false discovery rate of 0.05. A total of 150 to 200 TCR beta chains were listed by the study as associated with cytomegalovirus. A further reported finding was that TCR beta sequences accurately predicted the HLA-A and HLA-B alleles for most subjects in the first cohort. According to a later analysis, parvovirus B19, influenza, CMV and Epstein-Barr virus appeared linked to several top co-occurrence clusters. In an earlier analysis of a few hundred of the donors, most TCR beta V segments were observed in productive rearrangements about 90% or about 30% of the time, broadly matching IMGT annotations. In a later genetic analysis, fewer N-insertions in productive TCRs were reported among donors in an Asian-associated ancestry cluster than the approximately 710-donor mean. In vitro tests confirmed that a few of the cytomegalovirus-associated TCR beta chains recognize cytomegalovirus antigens. Linkage disequilibrium might explain the correlated functional status among segregating V segments, but an unknown experimental factor could not be excluded. In both the original and validation cohorts, the classifier was reported to diagnose cytomegalovirus status with high specificity and sensitivity. Assigning TCR associations to individual alleles was difficult when HLA alleles, especially DR and DQ, strongly co-occurred. In a later analysis, HLA-associated TCR beta chains were found to be more clonally expanded and to have lower generation probabilities than equally common non-associated chains. The sequencing pipeline was judged likely to have produced a cluster of highly shared sequence variants as a technical artifact. Most TCR sequences were seen in very few donors, while some public TCRs were found in many individuals. Presence/absence analyses assumed roughly uniform sequencing depth across donors, an assumption that may not hold. The only immune exposure information available for the cohort was CMV serostatus. The 87-base-pair reads could not distinguish some IMGT-functional V segments, including TRBV6-2 and TRBV6-3, so those segments were excluded. According to the authors, the approach could potentially be generalized to other disease states and immunological phenotypes. A later analysis found that TCR association rates varied across HLA loci, with DRB1 alleles showing the most associated TCRs and HLA-C alleles the fewest. In a later genetic analysis, a missense DCLRE1C variant was associated with V-gene and J-gene trimming of TCR beta chains, and the association was replicated in an independent cohort. Because counts were too low, about 18 rarely observed V segments, including chromosome 9 orphons, were left out of the earlier analysis of several hundred of the donors.

From V the trimming removes 0 bases and from J it removes 4 bases, while the gene matches leave 7 bases of the junction unaccounted for. The germline V gene encodes CDR1 GTSNPN and CDR2 SVGIG (reference sequence). From the cysteine through the phenylalanine, the CDR3 covers 15 amino acids. Only CDR3 DNA remains: 45 bases, in frame from the first base. The library was built by means of the immunoSEQ multiplex PCR assay. For the multiplex PCR, a mixture combining 60 forward primers for TCR Vbeta segments and 13 reverse primers for TCR Jbeta segments was used. Amplification of the CDR3 region of rearranged TCR beta genes was performed with a multiplex PCR assay on genomic DNA. On the Illumina HiSeq System, the amplified TCR beta libraries were sequenced as 87-base-pair reads. Per the authors' processing: Across the 640 or so repertoires, a later analysis counted about 81 million unique TCR beta chains, 9 million to 14 million of which were shared by at least two donors. A nearest-neighbor algorithm error-corrected the raw reads and collapsed the reads into unique sequences, merging closely related sequences to remove PCR and sequencing errors. V, D and J gene segments were assigned by aligning CDR3 sequences to IMGT reference sequences. For a sequence to be retained, a match of at least six nucleotides was required to both a V gene segment and a J gene segment. A rearrangement counted as productive if the CDR3 had no stop codons and remained in frame with V and J, and every other rearrangement counted as non-productive. Following IMGT convention, CDR3 was defined as the stretch from the second conserved V-encoded cysteine up to the conserved J-encoded phenylalanine. Sequences without an unambiguous match to a single V gene segment were excluded from the earlier analysis of 450 to 750 of the donors. An earlier analysis of fewer than 750 of the donors classified V segments as functional when productive rearrangements were above 56.7% and as segregating when the standard deviation between donors was above 5%. A statistical classification framework was built for diagnosing cytomegalovirus status from the catalog of TCR beta chain sequences. In a later analysis, V and J genes were assigned by comparing TCR nucleotide sequences against IMGT/GENE-DB human TR gene sequences. The TCRdist pipeline was used in a later analysis to assign CDR3 sequences and most-parsimonious VDJ recombination scenarios. In a later analysis, every TCR beta chain was defined by the combination of its CDR3 amino acid sequence and its V-gene family, and reads without a unique V-gene family were dropped. In a later analysis, 450 to 600 highly shared, low-generation-probability nucleotide sequences were removed to address suspected cross-contamination and a sequencing artifact. A later analysis calculated a clonal expansion index for each public chain from normalized within-repertoire ranks of inferred template counts. Generation probabilities in a later analysis came from a VDJ recombination model fitted to out-of-frame rearrangements, and those results were checked against IGoR. A later analysis scored TCR-TCR, TCR-HLA and TCR-CMV co-occurrence with hypergeometric tests, applying a repertoire-size bias correction to TCR pairs. False discovery rates were estimated in a later analysis by permuting HLA or CMV assignments 20 times. A later analysis grouped co-occurring TCRs with DBSCAN, adding TCRdist sequence similarity when clustering within HLA-allele-positive subsets. Repertoires with fewer than 30,000 or more than 120,000 public chains were left out of co-occurrence clustering, as were several repertoires with anomalous nucleotide sharing. The source is immuneACCESS, and TCRdb retained only in-frame sequences with V and J called. Part of the clones is not carried over; for the studies checked, unresolved V genes explain less than half of this, and the remainder is unexplained. The V and J calls and the clone size are those of that table, but D and trimming were determined from the DNA. For this sample there are 200,000 to 250,000 clones; 77% appear just once. Of the sample, 2.5% to 3% falls within the top ten clones.

The cohort consisted of hundreds of healthy bone marrow donors. At the time of sampling, every cohort member was nominally healthy, though immune exposures that went unrecorded were likely present. The donor tested CMV seropositive and was one of the 289 seropositive cohort members. A peripheral blood sample was collected from each donor, and TCR beta sequencing was performed on peripheral blood mononuclear cells. The Qiagen DNeasy Blood Extraction Kit was used to extract genomic DNA from the blood cell samples. The receptor was derived from a woman aged 55-69 years in good health and CMV-seropositive. Sequences were obtained from PBMCs. Recombination linked TRBV30 to TRBJ2-5; 8 junctional bases match TRBD1. The DNA sequence reads TGTGCCTGGAGTGTAGCCCTCGGGACAGGAGAGACCCAGTACTTC. Its translation reads: CAWSVALGTGETQYF.